These T cell receptor beta chains were read from a single sample in a study of shared clonotypes between healthy human individuals. Data came from immunoSEQ multiplex PCR; TCRdb stores just in-frame clones and leaves some out. The repertoire includes about 1,500,000 clones, roughly 96% of them detected once, and more than 0.9% sits in the top ten. The sequencing input was naive CD4+ T cells sorted from blood. These receptors originate from a man aged 25-45 years in good health. Both conserved end residues are part of each CDR3. D genes are given only for firm matches. Size values are once, few and many counts, or a class for expanded clones, and some rows have none.

v_gene	d_gene	abundance	j_gene	CDR3aa	CDR3nt
TRBV6-4	NA	few	TRBJ2-1	CASKLSLAGGEQFF	TGTGCCAGCAAGTTATCGCTAGCTGGGGGAGAGCAGTTCTTC
TRBV30	NA	NA	TRBJ1-2	CARESNYGYTF	TGTGCCAGGGAGAGTAACTATGGCTACACCTTC
TRBV28	NA	once	TRBJ2-2	CASSSPTGELFF	TGTGCCAGCAGTTCACCCACGGGGGAGCTGTTTTTT
TRBV5-1	NA	NA	TRBJ2-3	CASSFHVGTDTQYF	TGCGCCAGCAGCTTCCACGTAGGGACAGATACGCAGTATTTT
TRBV11-3	TRBD1	NA	TRBJ2-1	CASSLDRFGTGPYNEQFF	TGTGCCAGCAGCTTAGATAGATTCGGGACAGGTCCCTACAATGAGCAGTTCTTC
TRBV7-9	NA	NA	TRBJ1-5	CASSLVGGSSNQPQHF	TGTGCCAGCAGCTTAGTCGGAGGGAGTAGCAATCAGCCCCAGCATTTT
TRBV6-1	TRBD2	NA	TRBJ2-1	CASSPTSGSPDEQFF	TGTGCCAGCAGTCCTACTAGCGGGAGCCCTGATGAGCAGTTCTTC
TRBV7-4	TRBD1	NA	TRBJ2-1	CASSRDRYNEQFF	TGTGCCAGCAGCCGGGACAGATATAATGAGCAGTTCTTC
TRBV5-1	TRBD2	once	TRBJ2-1	CASSPLAGRDNEQFF	TGCGCCAGCAGCCCTCTAGCGGGCCGAGACAATGAGCAGTTCTTC
TRBV14	NA	NA	TRBJ2-5	CASSQGSVGPWGETQYF	TGTGCCAGCAGCCAAGGATCGGTCGGCCCTTGGGGGGAGACCCAGTACTTC
TRBV5-6	NA	NA	TRBJ2-3	CASSLRQYSTDTQYF	TGTGCCAGCAGCTTACGACAGTATTCCACAGATACGCAGTATTTT
TRBV6-1	TRBD2	NA	TRBJ2-1	CASNGWREGNEQFF	TGTGCCAGCAACGGTTGGCGGGAGGGAAATGAGCAGTTCTTC
TRBV5-4	NA	NA	TRBJ2-7	CASSLGTSSAEQYF	TGTGCCAGCAGCCTGGGAACTAGTTCGGCCGAGCAGTACTTC
TRBV5-1	NA	NA	TRBJ2-1	CASSLAWDEQFF	TGCGCCAGCAGTCTCGCATGGGATGAGCAGTTCTTC
TRBV6-6	TRBD2	once	TRBJ2-7	CASSFPRESGEQYF	TGTGCCAGCAGCTTCCCGCGGGAGTCGGGCGAGCAGTACTTC
TRBV28	TRBD1	NA	TRBJ1-2	CASSFGTGFGGYTF	TGTGCCAGCAGTTTCGGGACAGGGTTCGGGGGCTACACCTTC
TRBV2	NA	NA	TRBJ2-7	CASSDVFEQYF	TGTGCCAGCAGTGACGTCTTCGAGCAGTACTTC
TRBV6-5	NA	NA	TRBJ1-1	CASRQGRTEAFF	TGTGCCAGCAGACAGGGACGCACTGAAGCTTTCTTT
TRBV7-9	NA	NA	TRBJ2-7	CASSLASGLYEQYF	TGTGCCAGCAGCTTAGCTAGCGGCCTCTACGAGCAGTACTTC
TRBV5-1	NA	NA	TRBJ1-2	CASSLGSENGYTF	TGCGCCAGCAGCTTGGGGTCAGAGAATGGCTACACCTTC
TRBV6-1	NA	NA	TRBJ2-1	CASSGLQGNEQFF	TGTGCCAGCAGTGGACTGCAGGGTAATGAGCAGTTCTTC
TRBV5-6	TRBD2	NA	TRBJ2-3	CASSQREVADTQYF	TGTGCCAGCAGCCAGCGGGAGGTGGCAGATACGCAGTATTTT
TRBV5-1	TRBD1	NA	TRBJ2-2	CASSGGQGALAGELFF	TGCGCCAGCAGCGGGGGACAGGGGGCTTTAGCCGGGGAGCTGTTTTTT
TRBV19	NA	NA	TRBJ2-3	CASIGSGTDTQYF	TGTGCCAGTATCGGTAGCGGCACAGATACGCAGTATTTT
TRBV7-8	NA	NA	TRBJ2-7	CASSSQKQGYEQYF	TGTGCCAGCAGCTCCCAGAAACAGGGCTACGAGCAGTACTTC